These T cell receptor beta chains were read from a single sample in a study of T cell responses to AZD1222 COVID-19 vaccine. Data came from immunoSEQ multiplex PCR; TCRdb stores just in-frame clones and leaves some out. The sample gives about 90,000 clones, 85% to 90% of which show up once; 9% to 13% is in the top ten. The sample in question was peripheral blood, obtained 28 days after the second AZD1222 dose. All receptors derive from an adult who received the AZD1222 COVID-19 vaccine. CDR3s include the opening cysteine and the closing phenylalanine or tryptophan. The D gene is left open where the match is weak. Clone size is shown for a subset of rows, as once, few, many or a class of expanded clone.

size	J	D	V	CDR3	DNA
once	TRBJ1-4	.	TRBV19	CASSIRGHATNEKLFF	TGTGCCAGTAGTATCAGGGGCCACGCAACTAATGAAAAACTGTTTTTT
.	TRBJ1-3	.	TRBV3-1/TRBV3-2	CASSSQGFSHF	TGTGCCAGCAGCTCACAGGGTTTCTCGCATTTT
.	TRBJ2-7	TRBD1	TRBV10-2	CASSVLLGTGSYEQYF	TGCGCCAGCAGTGTCCTCCTTGGGACAGGTTCCTACGAGCAGTACTTC
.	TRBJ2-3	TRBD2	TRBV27	CASKEAGGADTQYF	TGTGCCAGCAAAGAAGCGGGAGGGGCAGATACGCAGTATTTT
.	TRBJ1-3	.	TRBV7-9	CASSLGFWSSGNTIYF	TGTGCCAGCAGCTTAGGGTTTTGGTCCTCTGGAAACACCATATATTTT
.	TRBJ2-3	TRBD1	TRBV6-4	CASSENPGQGADTQYF	TGTGCCAGCAGTGAGAACCCGGGACAGGGGGCAGATACGCAGTATTTT
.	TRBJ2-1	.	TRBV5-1	CASSLVGDPSYNEQFF	TGCGCCAGCAGCTTGGTGGGGGACCCTTCCTACAATGAGCAGTTCTTC
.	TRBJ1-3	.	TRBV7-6	CASSLYGGRKGNTIYF	TGTGCCAGCAGCTTATACGGGGGGCGAAAGGGAAACACCATATATTTT
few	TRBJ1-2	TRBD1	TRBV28	CASSLFSDRVPTDGYTF	TGTGCCAGCAGTTTATTCTCGGACAGGGTTCCGACAGATGGCTACACCTTC
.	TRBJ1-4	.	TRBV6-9	CASSFGNEKLFF	TGTGCCAGCAGTTTTGGTAATGAAAAACTGTTTTTT
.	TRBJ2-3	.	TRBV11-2	CASSLDSAASGADTQYF	TGTGCCAGCAGCTTAGATAGCGCGGCTTCTGGGGCAGATACGCAGTATTTT
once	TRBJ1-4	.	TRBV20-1	CSPSTNEKLFF	TGCAGTCCCTCCACTAATGAAAAACTGTTTTTT
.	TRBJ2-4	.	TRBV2	CASSEAGVPRNIQYF	TGTGCCAGCAGTGAAGCGGGGGTTCCTCGTAACATTCAGTACTTC
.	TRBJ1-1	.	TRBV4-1	CASSPGGEGTEAFF	TGCGCCAGCAGCCCGGGGGGAGAGGGAACTGAAGCTTTCTTT
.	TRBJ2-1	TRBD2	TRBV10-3	CAISAERGGYNEQFF	TGTGCCATCAGCGCGGAACGCGGGGGTTACAATGAGCAGTTCTTC
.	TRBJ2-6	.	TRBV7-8	CASSSRARGLGANVLTF	TGTGCCAGCAGCTCCAGGGCGCGGGGTCTGGGGGCCAACGTCCTGACTTTC
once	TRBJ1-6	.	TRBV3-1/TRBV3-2	CASSQVFSGGSVSPLHF	TGTGCCAGCAGCCAGGTGTTTAGCGGGGGCTCGGTATCACCCCTCCACTTT
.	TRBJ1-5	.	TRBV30	CAWSLRGNQPQHF	TGTGCCTGGAGTTTAAGGGGCAATCAGCCCCAGCATTTT
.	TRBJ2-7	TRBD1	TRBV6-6	CASSRDRGYEQYF	TGTGCCAGCAGCCGGGACAGGGGCTACGAGCAGTACTTC
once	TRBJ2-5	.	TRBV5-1	CASSFRHQETQYF	TGCGCCAGCAGCTTTCGGCACCAAGAGACCCAGTACTTC
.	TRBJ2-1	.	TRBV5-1	CASSLSGASNEQFF	TGCGCCAGCAGCTTATCGGGAGCTTCGAATGAGCAGTTCTTC
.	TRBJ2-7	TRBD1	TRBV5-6	CASSSDRDRGYEQYF	TGTGCCAGCAGTTCTGACCGGGACAGGGGCTACGAGCAGTACTTC
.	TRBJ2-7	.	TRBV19	CASSIVWEQESSYEQYF	TGTGCCAGTAGTATAGTGTGGGAACAGGAGTCATCCTACGAGCAGTACTTC
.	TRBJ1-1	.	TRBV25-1	CASRGLVGAEAFF	TGTGCCAGCCGGGGACTGGTCGGGGCTGAAGCTTTCTTT
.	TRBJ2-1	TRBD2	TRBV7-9	CASSLIMSGVPNEQFF	TGTGCCAGCAGCTTAATTATGAGCGGGGTCCCCAATGAGCAGTTCTTC
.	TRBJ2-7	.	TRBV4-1	CASSPGILRRGYYDEQYF	TGCGCCAGCAGCCCCGGGATCCTGAGGAGGGGATACTATGACGAGCAGTACTTC
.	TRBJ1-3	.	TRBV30	CAWSEGNTIYF	TGTGCCTGGAGTGAGGGAAACACCATATATTTT
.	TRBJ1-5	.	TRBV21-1	CASSKESASQNQPQHF	TGTGCCAGCAGCAAAGAGAGTGCTTCCCAAAATCAGCCCCAGCATTTT
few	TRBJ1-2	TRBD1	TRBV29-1	CSVETGGDYGYTF	TGCAGCGTTGAAACAGGGGGCGACTATGGCTACACCTTC
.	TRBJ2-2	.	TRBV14	CASSQDLSLGSGELFF	TGTGCCAGCAGCCAAGATCTTTCGTTGGGCTCCGGGGAGCTGTTTTTT
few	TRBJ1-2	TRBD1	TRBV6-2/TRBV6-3	CASSFDPGQDDGYTF	TGTGCCAGCAGTTTCGACCCGGGACAGGACGATGGCTACACCTTC
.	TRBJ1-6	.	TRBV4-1	CASSQDGQGNSPLHF	TGCGCCAGCAGCCAAGACGGGCAGGGAAATTCACCCCTCCACTTT
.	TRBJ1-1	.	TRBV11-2	CASSLPGLRNTEAFF	TGTGCCAGCAGCCTTCCGGGACTTAGGAACACTGAAGCTTTCTTT
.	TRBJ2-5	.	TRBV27	CASSLLTQRETQYF	TGTGCCAGCAGTTTATTAACACAGCGGGAGACCCAGTACTTC
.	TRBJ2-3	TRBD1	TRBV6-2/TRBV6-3	CASSYPQGATDTQYF	TGTGCCAGCAGTTACCCTCAGGGGGCCACAGATACGCAGTATTTT
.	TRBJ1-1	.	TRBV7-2	CASSLLGHEAFF	TGTGCCAGCAGCTTATTGGGGCATGAAGCTTTCTTT
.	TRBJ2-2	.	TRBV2	CANGRNTGELFF	TGTGCCAACGGACGGAACACCGGGGAGCTGTTTTTT
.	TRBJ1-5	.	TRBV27	CASSSIDQGNQPQHF	TGTGCCAGCAGTTCGATCGATCAGGGGAATCAGCCCCAGCATTTT
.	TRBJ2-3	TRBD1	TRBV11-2	CASSLGQGATDTQYF	TGTGCCAGCAGCCTCGGACAGGGGGCCACAGATACGCAGTATTTT
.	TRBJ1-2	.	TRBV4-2	CASSQEGGDDGYTF	TGTGCCAGCAGCCAAGAGGGGGGAGACGATGGCTACACCTTC
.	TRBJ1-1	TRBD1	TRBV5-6	CASSLGWDSSNTEAFF	TGTGCCAGCAGCTTGGGTTGGGACAGTTCGAACACTGAAGCTTTCTTT
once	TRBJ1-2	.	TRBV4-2	CASSQETGGYTF	TGTGCCAGCAGCCAAGAAACAGGTGGCTACACCTTC
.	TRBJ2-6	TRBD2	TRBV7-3	CASSPGTSGGLSGANVLTF	TGTGCCAGCAGCCCCGGGACTAGCGGGGGCCTCTCTGGGGCCAACGTCCTGACTTTC
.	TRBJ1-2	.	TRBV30	CAWSVTVYGYTF	TGTGCCTGGAGTGTCACAGTTTATGGCTACACCTTC
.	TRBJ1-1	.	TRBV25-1	CASTPGTENTEAFF	TGTGCCAGCACTCCCGGGACGGAGAACACTGAAGCTTTCTTT
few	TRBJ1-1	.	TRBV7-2	CASSWGGNTEAFF	TGTGCCAGCTCCTGGGGGGGGAACACTGAAGCTTTCTTT
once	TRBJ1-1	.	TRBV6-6	CASSYSSYMNTEAFF	TGTGCCAGCAGTTACTCATCCTATATGAACACTGAAGCTTTCTTT
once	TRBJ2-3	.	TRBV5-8	CASSLGKVGSTDTQYF	TGTGCCAGCAGCTTGGGAAAGGTTGGGAGCACAGATACGCAGTATTTT